This is a list of T cell receptor beta chains from one sample in a study of early T cells in non-severe SARS-CoV-2 infection. Via MiXCR, TCRdb re-called the 5' RACE reads, giving one row per CDR3 protein. Of approximately 49,000 distinct CDR3 sequences listed, 12% are singletons. The sample consisted of whole blood. These receptor sequences come from an adult who was a healthcare worker with PCR-confirmed SARS-CoV-2 infection or an uninfected control (not recorded which). The CDR3 runs from the conserved cysteine through the conserved F or W. D genes are given only for firm matches. Clone size is given for some rows only: seen once, a few or many times, or a class if the clone is expanded.

CDR3 DNA: TGTGCCAGCAGAGAGGGACTAGCGGGGGGCCAGGGGGATTACAATGAGCAGTTCTTC
CDR3 protein: CASREGLAGGQGDYNEQFF
V gene: TRBV6-5
clone size: few
CDR3 length: 19
J gene: TRBJ2-1
D gene: TRBD2

CDR3 DNA: TGCAGTGCTGACCACCTAGCGGAGTTACAAGAGACCCAGTACTTC
CDR3 protein: CSADHLAELQETQYF
V gene: TRBV20-1
clone size: few
CDR3 length: 15
J gene: TRBJ2-5
D gene: TRBD2

CDR3 DNA: TGTGCCAGCAGTGCCGGGGGACAGAAAGCTTTCTTT
CDR3 protein: CASSAGGQKAFF
V gene: TRBV25-1
clone size: many
CDR3 length: 12
J gene: TRBJ1-1
D gene: TRBD1

CDR3 DNA: TGTGCCAGCTCCCGGGGGGCACAGGAAAAACTGTTTTTT
CDR3 protein: CASSRGAQEKLFF
V gene: TRBV28
clone size: many
CDR3 length: 13
J gene: TRBJ1-4
D gene: .

CDR3 DNA: TGTGCCAGCATCAGCCGAGGCACCGGGGAGCTGTTTTTT
CDR3 protein: CASISRGTGELFF
V gene: TRBV28
clone size: .
CDR3 length: 13
J gene: TRBJ2-2
D gene: .

CDR3 DNA: TGTGCCAGCAGTCCGTTTGGGGGAGAGCAGTACTTC
CDR3 protein: CASSPFGGEQYF
V gene: TRBV6-5
clone size: .
CDR3 length: 12
J gene: TRBJ2-7
D gene: .

CDR3 DNA: TGTGCCAGCAGCCCGGACGGAATTGAAGCTTTCTTT
CDR3 protein: CASSPDGIEAFF
V gene: TRBV7-9
clone size: .
CDR3 length: 12
J gene: TRBJ1-1
D gene: .

CDR3 DNA: TGTGCCAGCAGCGTAGCCGTCCGAGAGGGGGCAGAGGAAAAACTGTTTTTT
CDR3 protein: CASSVAVREGAEEKLFF
V gene: TRBV9
clone size: .
CDR3 length: 17
J gene: TRBJ1-4
D gene: TRBD1

CDR3 DNA: TGCGCCAGCAGTAACAGGGTTAACACTGAAGCTTTCTTT
CDR3 protein: CASSNRVNTEAFF
V gene: TRBV10-2
clone size: many
CDR3 length: 13
J gene: TRBJ1-1
D gene: .

CDR3 DNA: TGTGCCAGCAGTGACAGCTCGAGAGAGGTTGGCTACACCTTC
CDR3 protein: CASSDSSREVGYTF
V gene: TRBV12-3/TRBV12-4
clone size: few
CDR3 length: 14
J gene: TRBJ1-2
D gene: .

CDR3 DNA: TGTGCCAGCAGCGCTAGCGTCGGGTACAATGAGCAGTTCTTC
CDR3 protein: CASSASVGYNEQFF
V gene: TRBV9
clone size: few
CDR3 length: 14
J gene: TRBJ2-1
D gene: .

CDR3 DNA: TGTGCCAGCCGGCCTGCCGATAATTCACCCCTCCACTTT
CDR3 protein: CASRPADNSPLHF
V gene: TRBV7-6
clone size: .
CDR3 length: 13
J gene: TRBJ1-6
D gene: .

CDR3 DNA: TGTGCCAGCTCACCATTGGGTAATAGCAATCAGCCCCAGCATTTT
CDR3 protein: CASSPLGNSNQPQHF
V gene: TRBV18
clone size: many
CDR3 length: 15
J gene: TRBJ1-5
D gene: .

CDR3 DNA: TGTGCCAGCAGCTTAGATCCCGGGACTGGAAACACCATATATTTT
CDR3 protein: CASSLDPGTGNTIYF
V gene: TRBV11-3
clone size: .
CDR3 length: 15
J gene: TRBJ1-3
D gene: .

CDR3 DNA: TGTGCCAGCAGCTCCGATCCCGGAGTCAATCAGCCCCAGCATTTT
CDR3 protein: CASSSDPGVNQPQHF
V gene: TRBV7-3
clone size: many
CDR3 length: 15
J gene: TRBJ1-5
D gene: .

CDR3 DNA: TGTGCCAGCAGTCCCCGGGGCCTGACTTACGAGCAGTACTTC
CDR3 protein: CASSPRGLTYEQYF
V gene: TRBV6-1
clone size: .
CDR3 length: 14
J gene: TRBJ2-7
D gene: .

CDR3 DNA: TGCAGCGTTGATTCGCACAATGAGCAGTTCTTC
CDR3 protein: CSVDSHNEQFF
V gene: TRBV29-1
clone size: .
CDR3 length: 11
J gene: TRBJ2-1
D gene: .

CDR3 DNA: TGTGCCAGCAGGGCCTACCAAGAGACCCAGTACTTC
CDR3 protein: CASRAYQETQYF
V gene: TRBV2
clone size: .
CDR3 length: 12
J gene: TRBJ2-5
D gene: .

CDR3 DNA: TGCAGCAGTACCCTAGCGGGAGTCGGGGAGACCCAGTACTTC
CDR3 protein: CSSTLAGVGETQYF
V gene: TRBV29-1
clone size: many
CDR3 length: 14
J gene: TRBJ2-5
D gene: TRBD2

CDR3 DNA: TGCGCCAGCAGCTTGGCAGCGGGTACGGCTGGGGCCAACGTCCTGACTTTC
CDR3 protein: CASSLAAGTAGANVLTF
V gene: TRBV5-1
clone size: .
CDR3 length: 17
J gene: TRBJ2-6
D gene: .

CDR3 DNA: TGTGCCAGCAGCCCCCGGACAGGGGTAACCTACGAGCAGTACTTC
CDR3 protein: CASSPRTGVTYEQYF
V gene: TRBV9
clone size: .
CDR3 length: 15
J gene: TRBJ2-7
D gene: TRBD1

CDR3 DNA: TGTGCCAGCAGTAGCTTTCCAGGGACTAGCACAGATACGCAGTATTTT
CDR3 protein: CASSSFPGTSTDTQYF
V gene: TRBV6-5
clone size: many
CDR3 length: 16
J gene: TRBJ2-3
D gene: .

CDR3 DNA: TGTGCCAGCAGTTTACTTCCGGGACAGGGGCCAGATACGCAGTATTTT
CDR3 protein: CASSLLPGQGPDTQYF
V gene: TRBV27
clone size: .
CDR3 length: 16
J gene: TRBJ2-3
D gene: TRBD1

CDR3 DNA: TGTGCCAGCAGCTTCCGAGGGGGGACCGGGGAGCTGTTTTTT
CDR3 protein: CASSFRGGTGELFF
V gene: TRBV7-8
clone size: few
CDR3 length: 14
J gene: TRBJ2-2
D gene: .

CDR3 DNA: TGTGCCAGCAGCTTTCAGGGGGGCGAGCAGTACTTC
CDR3 protein: CASSFQGGEQYF
V gene: TRBV7-9
clone size: .
CDR3 length: 12
J gene: TRBJ2-7
D gene: .

CDR3 DNA: TGTGCCAGCAGCCTTGACAGTGTCCCTTCTAGCACAGATACGCAGTATTTT
CDR3 protein: CASSLDSVPSSTDTQYF
V gene: TRBV6-2/TRBV6-3
clone size: few
CDR3 length: 17
J gene: TRBJ2-3
D gene: .

CDR3 DNA: TGTGCCAGCAGTTACTCGGAGGGTATGGGCACTGAAGCTTTCTTT
CDR3 protein: CASSYSEGMGTEAFF
V gene: TRBV6-2/TRBV6-3
clone size: few
CDR3 length: 15
J gene: TRBJ1-1
D gene: .

CDR3 DNA: TGTGCCAGCAGTTCCTTAGAAGCTAGCGGGAACTACGAGCAGTACTTC
CDR3 protein: CASSSLEASGNYEQYF
V gene: TRBV28
clone size: many
CDR3 length: 16
J gene: TRBJ2-7
D gene: TRBD2

CDR3 DNA: TGTGCCAGCAGCCCCGACGGCTTGAAAGCTTTCTTT
CDR3 protein: CASSPDGLKAFF
V gene: TRBV9
clone size: many
CDR3 length: 12
J gene: TRBJ1-1
D gene: .

CDR3 DNA: TGTGCCAGCAGGAGGACAAATCAGCCCCAGCATTTT
CDR3 protein: CASRRTNQPQHF
V gene: TRBV12-3/TRBV12-4
clone size: .
CDR3 length: 12
J gene: TRBJ1-5
D gene: .

CDR3 DNA: TGCAGCGTTTCCGGGACAGACAACAATGAGCAGTTCTTC
CDR3 protein: CSVSGTDNNEQFF
V gene: TRBV29-1
clone size: many
CDR3 length: 13
J gene: TRBJ2-1
D gene: TRBD1

CDR3 DNA: TGCGCCAGCAGCTTGGACAGGGGCAATGAGCAGTTCTTC
CDR3 protein: CASSLDRGNEQFF
V gene: TRBV5-1
clone size: .
CDR3 length: 13
J gene: TRBJ2-1
D gene: TRBD1

CDR3 DNA: TGTGCCAGCTCGATCGGGGGCAAGAATGAAAAACTGTTTTTT
CDR3 protein: CASSIGGKNEKLFF
V gene: TRBV3-2
clone size: many
CDR3 length: 14
J gene: TRBJ1-4
D gene: .

CDR3 DNA: TGTGCCAGCAGCTCCCGGGACCCGTTCTCTGGAAACACCATATATTTT
CDR3 protein: CASSSRDPFSGNTIYF
V gene: TRBV11-2
clone size: medium-sized
CDR3 length: 16
J gene: TRBJ1-3
D gene: .

CDR3 DNA: TGCAGCGTTGTCGACCGGTTATACGAGCAGTACTTC
CDR3 protein: CSVVDRLYEQYF
V gene: TRBV29-1
clone size: .
CDR3 length: 12
J gene: TRBJ2-7
D gene: .

CDR3 DNA: TGTGCCAGTAATTTCCGCGGGAGCCACAATGAGCAGTTCTTC
CDR3 protein: CASNFRGSHNEQFF
V gene: TRBV19
clone size: few
CDR3 length: 14
J gene: TRBJ2-1
D gene: TRBD2

CDR3 DNA: TGTGCCAGCAGTGGGGGACTAGCGGGCCTGCAGTTCTTC
CDR3 protein: CASSGGLAGLQFF
V gene: TRBV28
clone size: many
CDR3 length: 13
J gene: TRBJ2-1
D gene: TRBD2

CDR3 DNA: TGTGCCAGCAGCCGGGCCCTGGTTTACGAGCAGTACTTC
CDR3 protein: CASSRALVYEQYF
V gene: TRBV11-2
clone size: once
CDR3 length: 13
J gene: TRBJ2-7
D gene: .

CDR3 DNA: TGCAGTGCCCTAGCCAGCGGGGGCTACGAGCAGTACTTC
CDR3 protein: CSALASGGYEQYF
V gene: TRBV20-1
clone size: few
CDR3 length: 13
J gene: TRBJ2-7
D gene: TRBD2

CDR3 DNA: TGTGCCAGCAGGGGACAGGTGAACACAGATACGCAGTATTTT
CDR3 protein: CASRGQVNTDTQYF
V gene: TRBV28
clone size: .
CDR3 length: 14
J gene: TRBJ2-3
D gene: TRBD1

CDR3 DNA: TGCGCCAGCAGCTTGGCGACAGGGACTAGGGGTGCTGAGCAGTTCTTC
CDR3 protein: CASSLATGTRGAEQFF
V gene: TRBV5-1
clone size: .
CDR3 length: 16
J gene: TRBJ2-1
D gene: .

CDR3 DNA: TGTGCCAGCAGCTTATTGTCCTTGGATGAGCAGTTCTTC
CDR3 protein: CASSLLSLDEQFF
V gene: TRBV7-8
clone size: many
CDR3 length: 13
J gene: TRBJ2-1
D gene: .

CDR3 DNA: TGTGACAGCAGCCCCACTCGTGAGGGAAACTACAATGAGCAGTTCTTC
CDR3 protein: CDSSPTREGNYNEQFF
V gene: TRBV7-9
clone size: .
CDR3 length: 16
J gene: TRBJ2-1
D gene: .

CDR3 DNA: TGTGCCTGGGAGCTACTTAACACAGATACGCAGTATTTT
CDR3 protein: CAWELLNTDTQYF
V gene: TRBV30
clone size: few
CDR3 length: 13
J gene: TRBJ2-3
D gene: .

CDR3 DNA: TGCAGCGTGGAGGCCCTAGCGGGAGTTGCAGATACGCAGTATTTT
CDR3 protein: CSVEALAGVADTQYF
V gene: TRBV29-1
clone size: .
CDR3 length: 15
J gene: TRBJ2-3
D gene: TRBD2

CDR3 DNA: TGTGCCAGCAGCCCGCGGGACACAGGCACAGATACGCAGTATTTT
CDR3 protein: CASSPRDTGTDTQYF
V gene: TRBV7-8
clone size: few
CDR3 length: 15
J gene: TRBJ2-3
D gene: .

CDR3 DNA: TGTGCCAGCAGGCCACGTGACAGGGGACAAGAGACCCAGTACTTC
CDR3 protein: CASRPRDRGQETQYF
V gene: TRBV11-1
clone size: few
CDR3 length: 15
J gene: TRBJ2-5
D gene: TRBD1

CDR3 DNA: TGTGCCAGCGGTGGGACGGGAGGGTCTTATGGCTACACCTTC
CDR3 protein: CASGGTGGSYGYTF
V gene: TRBV6-5
clone size: few
CDR3 length: 14
J gene: TRBJ1-2
D gene: .